This TCR beta chain was profiled in a study of blood T cell repertoires in COVID-19. Background on the study: Both acute and convalescent COVID-19 samples were obtained from the United States, Italy and Spain.

Per the authors' pipeline: Amplified reference gene primers provided the basis for estimating nucleated cell counts. The data were produced by immunoSEQ multiplex PCR, yet TCRdb's version contains in-frame clones alone and is incomplete. From that table come the V and J calls and clone size; the DNA was used to work out D and trimming. This table holds 170,000 or so clones, around nine tenths found once. V was cut by 3 bases and J by 10 bases, with 8 bases left in between. This CDR3 has 12 residues. Germline CDR1 and CDR2: SGHTS and YDEGEE. Sequences were obtained from peripheral blood. The chain is built from TRBV5-8 and TRBJ1-6; no clear D. This TCR came from a man aged 35 to 55 with active or convalescent COVID-19. CDR3 bases: TGTGCCAGCAGCTACGGGGAATCACCCCTCCACTTT. This translates into CASSYGESPLHF.